The source of this TCR beta chain is a study of shared T cell receptors in the human thymus. Sequencing used immunoSEQ multiplex PCR; TCRdb keeps in-frame clones, though not all of them. The sample includes 700,000 to 750,000 clones, approximately 83% of them seen just once. These data were also reused for a study on human thymus T cells.

The source is a girl under three years old with a congenital heart defect. Sequences were obtained from thymocytes.

CDR3 residues: CSPGGALSSYNSPLHF. Here the CDR3 DNA reads TGCAGCCCTGGGGGGGCCCTAAGCTCCTATAATTCACCCCTCCACTTT. The chain couples TRBV29-1 to TRBJ1-6, with D possibly matching TRBD1 (6 bases). Per germline, CDR1 SQVTM and CDR2 ANQGSEA. This CDR3 has 16 residues. Trimming pared 8 bases from V and 0 bases from J, leaving 17 bases between.